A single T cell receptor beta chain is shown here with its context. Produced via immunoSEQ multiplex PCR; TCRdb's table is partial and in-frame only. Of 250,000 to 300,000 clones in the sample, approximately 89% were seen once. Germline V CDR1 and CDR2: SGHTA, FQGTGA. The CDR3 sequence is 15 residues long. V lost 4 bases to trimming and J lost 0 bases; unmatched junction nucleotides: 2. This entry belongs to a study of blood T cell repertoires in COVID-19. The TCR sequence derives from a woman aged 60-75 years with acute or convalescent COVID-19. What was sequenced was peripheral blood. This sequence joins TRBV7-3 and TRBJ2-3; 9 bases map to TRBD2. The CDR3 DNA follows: TGTGCCAGCAGCTCTAGCGGGACTAGCACAGATACGCAGTATTTT. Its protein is CASSSSGTSTDTQYF.